These 12 T cell receptor beta chains were all obtained from the same sample, sequenced in a study of blood T cell repertoires in COVID-19. Generated by immunoSEQ multiplex PCR, the TCRdb table keeps only in-frame clones and is missing some. Here the sample spans over 95,000 clones, approximately 90% being singletons. Source material: peripheral blood. These receptors were taken from a woman in her fifties or sixties with acute or convalescent COVID-19.

The chain combines TRBV2 with TRBJ1-6; TRBD1 matches 9 bases. After removal of 5 bases from V and 0 bases from J, the junction contained 8 bases not matched to a gene. Germline V gene data show CDR1 as SNHLY and CDR2 as FYNNEI. This CDR3 is 18 amino acids long. Here the CDR3 DNA reads TGTGCCAGCAGTCTCGACAGGGGGATGAGCTCCTATAATTCACCCCTCCACTTT. Its protein product is CASSLDRGMSSYNSPLHF.

This chain connects TRBV6-5 to TRBJ1-4; D perhaps matches TRBD1 (6 bases). Germline CDR1 reads MNHEY; CDR2 reads SVGAGI. Trimming cost V 4 bases and J 7 bases, with 16 bases left between them. The CDR3 length is 15 residues. This CDR3 is CASSFTRQDLEKLFF. The CDR3 region has the DNA TGTGCCAGCAGTTTTACCCGACAGGACCTTGAAAAACTGTTTTTT.

This sequence joins TRBV4-3 and TRBJ2-1; 11 bases line up with TRBD2. From germline, CDR1 is LGHNA and CDR2 YSLEER. Trimming took 0 bases from V and 10 from J; bases not matched to a gene: 8. This CDR3 has 16 amino acids. The chain's CDR3 is CASSQEITSGSREQFF. The CDR3 coding sequence is TGCGCCAGCAGCCAAGAAATAACTAGCGGGAGCAGGGAGCAGTTCTTC.

The V and J genes are TRBV28 and TRBJ1-5; possible D gene TRBD1, 6 bases. This CDR3 has 16 amino acids. Trimming removed 5 bases at V and 6 bases at J, with 20 bases between. The germline V gene encodes CDR1 MDHEN and CDR2 SYDVKM. The CDR3 DNA follows: TGTGCCAGCAGTACCAACAGGGAGAGGGCCGGTCAGCCCCAGCATTTT. It is translated as CASSTNRERAGQPQHF.

The chain combines TRBV2 with TRBJ1-1, with D possibly TRBD1 on 6 matching bases. Trimming removed 7 bases at V and 4 bases at J, with 13 bases between. Per germline, CDR1 SNHLY and CDR2 FYNNEI. The CDR3 runs to 13 residues. DNA of the CDR3: TGTGCCAGCAAGGGGGGGGCCGGCACTGAAGCTTTCTTT. Translation: CASKGGAGTEAFF.

The chain employs TRBV2 and TRBJ2-5; 8 positions agree with TRBD1. Germline V CDR1 and CDR2: SNHLY, FYNNEI. The trim removed 3 bases at V and 5 bases at J, leaving 8 bases unmatched. The CDR3 is 15 residues long. This CDR3 reads CASSESTGGQETQYF. The DNA of the CDR3 is TGTGCCAGCAGTGAGTCCACAGGGGGTCAGGAGACCCAGTACTTC.

The V and J genes are TRBV5-1 and TRBJ1-5; a weak D match, TRBD1 (6 bases). The germline V gene encodes CDR1 SGHRS and CDR2 YFSETQ. This CDR3 comprises 13 residues. The germline V and J ends were trimmed by 4 bases and 3 bases, with 8 bases remaining between them. The CDR3: CASSQGPNQPQHF. The CDR3 region has the DNA TGCGCCAGCAGCCAGGGGCCCAATCAGCCCCAGCATTTT. Full variable domain (rest looked up from reference TRBV5-1 and TRBJ1-5): KAGVTQTPRYLIKTRGQQVTLSCSPISGHRSVSWYQQTPGQGLQFLFEYFSETQRNKGNFPGRFSGRQFSNSRSEMNVSTLELGDSALYLCASSQGPNQPQHFGDGTRLSIL.

The rearrangement uses TRBV7-6 and TRBJ2-5, with TRBD2 matching 10 bases. Trimming cost V 3 bases and J 5 bases; bases outside gene matches: 12. CDR1 and CDR2 from the germline V gene are SGHVS and FNYEAQ. The CDR3 totals 17 residues. CDR3 region: CASSLNPGTSVRETQYF. CDR3 DNA sequence: TGTGCCAGCAGCTTGAACCCCGGGACTAGCGTACGCGAGACCCAGTACTTC. Complete variable domain (other parts from reference TRBV7-6 and TRBJ2-5): GAGVSQSPRYKVTKRGQDVALRCDPISGHVSLYWYRQALGQGPEFLTYFNYEAQQDKSGLPNDRFSAERPEGSISTLTIQRTEQRDSAMYRCASSLNPGTSVRETQYFGPGTRLLVL.

This clone was counted a few times. The chain uses TRBV18 and TRBJ1-2, with D unclear. Germline CDR1 reads KGHSH; CDR2 reads LQKENI. The CDR3 is 13 amino acids. V shed 6 bases and J shed 5 bases, with 13 bases lying between them. CDR3 sequence: CASSPLDLYGYTF. In nucleotides, the CDR3 is TGTGCCAGCTCCCCATTAGATTTGTATGGCTACACCTTC.

V and J are TRBV27 and TRBJ2-7; 11 nucleotides line up with TRBD1. Germline V gene sequence: CDR1 MNHEY, CDR2 SMNVEV (reference sequence). The CDR3 covers 20 residues. Trimming removed 2 bases from V and 3 bases from J; junction bases left unmatched: 18. CDR3 sequence: CASSLGGWGTGGRLLYEQYF. In DNA, the CDR3 is TGTGCCAGCAGTTTAGGGGGGTGGGGGACAGGGGGGCGGCTACTCTACGAGCAGTACTTC.

This clone was seen once. The chain is built from TRBV12-5 and TRBJ1-2; 7 bases are shared with TRBD1. The CDR3 length is 14 residues. Germline assignment: CDR1 LGHNT and CDR2 FRNRAP. The ends lost 6 bases at V and 4 bases at J; junction bases unmatched: 8. CDR3 loop: CASGFRDSLYGYTF. CDR3 bases: TGTGCTAGTGGATTCCGGGACAGCCTCTATGGCTACACCTTC.

The rearrangement uses TRBV7-2 and TRBJ1-2; D call uncertain. Looked up from germline, CDR1 is SGHTA and CDR2 is FQGNSA. V dropped 5 bases and J dropped 2 bases, with 15 bases sitting between them. The CDR3 covers 15 residues. The DNA of the CDR3 is TGTGCCAGCAGCCCCAGGACTCAACCCAACTATGGCTACACCTTC. Its protein product is CASSPRTQPNYGYTF.